The present T cell receptor beta chain was sequenced within a study of blood T cell repertoires in COVID-19. Study-level information: The samples span acute and convalescent COVID-19 from the United States, Italy and Spain. PBMCs, B-cell-depleted T cells, or T cells were the source of the cDNA or gDNA that made up the material.

This clone was seen only once. V was pared by 1 base and J by 15 bases, with 6 bases of the junction left unmatched. CDR1 is LNHNV and CDR2 is YYDKDF in the germline V gene (reference sequence). This CDR3 is 12 amino acids long. Per the authors' pipeline: Scientists estimated how many nucleated cells there were by amplifying reference gene primers. TCRdb keeps only in-frame clones here, not all; method: immunoSEQ multiplex PCR. V, J and clone size are taken as reported in that table, and D and trimming were inferred from the DNA itself. Here the sample spans about 200,000 clones, around 80% being singletons.

The chain couples TRBV15 to TRBJ2-1; 7 bases are a match to TRBD2. Sequenced: peripheral blood. The sequence was obtained from a woman between 45 and 65 years old with acute or convalescent COVID-19. CDR3 nucleotides: TGTGCCACCAGCAGAGTGGCGGGAGAAGTGTTCTTC. Translated: CATSRVAGEVFF.